These 2 T cell receptor beta chains originate from one sample sequenced in a study of T cells in localized non-small cell lung cancer. The table came from immunoSEQ multiplex PCR; TCRdb's copy has only in-frame clones and leaves some out. This sample has around 35,000 clones; 93% occur once, and the top ten carry 7% to 9%. The sequencing used peripheral blood, collected before any cancer treatment. These receptors originate from a female donor aged 60 or older with stage I lung adenocarcinoma.

The chain combines TRBV10-3 with TRBJ1-3; D may be TRBD1 (6 bases). Looked up from germline, CDR1 is ENHRY and CDR2 is SYGVKD. The V end lost 0 bases, the J end lost 2 bases, and 14 bases lay between the germline ends. The CDR3 sequence is 17 residues long. Here the CDR3 DNA reads TGTGCCATCAGTGAGTCGGGGGCGTTTGTGGCTGGAAACACCATATATTTT. Protein: CAISESGAFVAGNTIYF.

This clone was seen a single time. The chain is built from TRBV7-3 and TRBJ2-1; the D is unclear. From germline, CDR1 is SGHTA and CDR2 FQGTGA. CDR3 length equals 13 residues. With 1 base removed from V and 9 bases from J, the gap between germline ends came to 10 bases. As DNA, the CDR3 is TGTGCCAGCAGCTTAATCTTAGGCGGTGAGCAGTTCTTC. Protein: CASSLILGGEQFF.